This T cell receptor (beta chain) was found in a study of T cells after yellow fever vaccination. Study results and limitations: Most clones from primary vaccination resurfaced after the booster (roughly 96% CD4, about 91% CD8). From the bulk population, abundant clonotypes could contaminate and appear within FACS-sorted repertoires.

MiXCR was run by TCRdb on the 5' RACE reads, yielding one entry per CDR3 protein. The sample consists of some 320,000 distinct CDR3 sequences, 8% to 10% of them appearing once. The CDR3 runs 14 residues. Trimming removed 3 bases at V and 8 bases at J, with 16 bases between. In this sample, this clonotype turned up a few times. Its antigen is undetermined. This sequence joins TRBV12-3 or TRBV12-4 and TRBJ1-2; unclear D gene. The sample consisted of PBMCs, taken on the day of the first yellow fever vaccination. The clonotype was recovered from a man aged 18 to 29 who received the YFV17D yellow fever vaccine. The CDR3 bases are TGTGCCAGCAGTTTGGGCTCCCAGGTCTGGGGCTACACCTTC. This sequence encodes CASSLGSQVWGYTF.